This T cell receptor beta chain originates from a study of T cell responses to AZD1222 COVID-19 vaccine. The CDR3 covers 16 residues. V was shortened by 4 bases and J by 1 base, with 17 bases between the two germline ends. Germline CDR1 and CDR2: SGDLS and YYNGEE. Comments on this clone: Its antigen is currently unknown.

Sequencing used immunoSEQ multiplex PCR; TCRdb keeps in-frame clones, though not all of them. Altogether approximately 77,000 clones are present, approximately 85% being singletons, with the ten largest covering approximately 3.6%. The study's findings and limits: The repertoires were collected only after the peak T cell response.

The chain is built from TRBV9 and TRBJ1-2; the D gene is possibly TRBD1 (5 bases). The TCR comes from an adult who received the AZD1222 COVID-19 vaccine. The sequenced sample was peripheral blood, obtained 28 days after the second AZD1222 dose. The CDR3 sequence: CASSPRGSRDNYGYTF. DNA for the CDR3: TGTGCCAGCAGCCCCCGCGGGAGCAGGGATAACTATGGCTACACCTTC.